This passage covers 18 T cell receptor beta chains from one sample sequenced in a study of cytomegalovirus exposure and HLA in healthy donors. The PCR used 60 Vbeta and 13 Jbeta primers. Repertoires were generated with immunoSEQ multiplex PCR, while TCRdb's copy carries only in-frame clones and drops some. The sample records under 170,000 clones, about 60% being singletons. Sequencing input: PBMCs. The origin of the receptors is a woman aged 60-70 years in good health and CMV-seropositive.

The chain carries TRBV6-6 and TRBJ2-2; D is unresolved. Deletions cut 8 bases from V and 7 bases from J, with 17 bases between. Looked up from germline, CDR1 is MNHNY and CDR2 is SVGAGI (reference sequence). This CDR3 contains 14 residues. DNA for the CDR3: TGTGCCAGCTTCCAGGTCTTGGTTAGCGGGGAGCTGTTTTTT. Translated: CASFQVLVSGELFF.

This rearrangement joins TRBV7-2 to TRBJ1-3; D is uncertain. CDR3 length equals 15 residues. Per the germline V gene, CDR1 is SGHTA and CDR2 is FQGNSA. V lost 5 bases to trimming and J lost 2 bases, with 13 bases between them. This CDR3 reads CASSARAGTGNTIYF. CDR3 sequence (DNA): TGTGCCAGCAGCGCCCGGGCGGGGACTGGAAACACCATATATTTT.

The V and J genes are TRBV9 and TRBJ1-3; no reliable D call. The CDR3 is 16 amino acids. The germline V and J ends were trimmed by 1 base and 3 bases, with 14 bases remaining between them. Germline CDR1 SGDLS, CDR2 YYNGEE. The CDR3 nucleotides are TGTGCCAGCAGCGTATCAGTTCCAGACTATGGAAACACCATATATTTT. Encoded protein: CASSVSVPDYGNTIYF.

The V call is TRBV4-2, the J call TRBJ1-1, with a tentative D call TRBD1 (6 bases). Per germline, CDR1 LGHNA and CDR2 YNFKEQ. There are 13 residues in the CDR3. V was trimmed by 4 bases and J by 1 base, leaving 7 bases between them. The chain's CDR3 is CASSPRGNTEAFF. The DNA of the CDR3 is TGTGCCAGCAGCCCCAGGGGGAACACTGAAGCTTTCTTT.

The CDR3 bases are TGTGCCAGCAGCATGGGGAGAGGGCGACACCAGCCCCAGCATTTT. Its translation is CASSMGRGRHQPQHF. The chain is built from TRBV5-8 and TRBJ1-5, with D uncertain. From germline, CDR1 is SGHTS and CDR2 YDEGEE. Trimming cost V 4 bases and J 7 bases, with 18 bases left between them. The CDR3 covers 15 residues.

The chain is built from TRBV7-8 and TRBJ1-1; D is possibly TRBD1 (5 bases). Trimming took 1 base from V and 0 from J, leaving 9 bases between them. Germline CDR1 and CDR2: SGHVS and FQNEAQ. This CDR3 comprises 15 residues. CDR3 residues: CASSLVGGMNTEAFF. The CDR3 DNA is TGTGCCAGCAGCTTAGTGGGGGGAATGAACACTGAAGCTTTCTTT.

In this sample, this clone turned up a few times. The rearrangement joins TRBV4-1 to TRBJ2-1; 9 nucleotides line up with TRBD2. The CDR3 is 17 residues long. CDR1 is MGHRA, CDR2 YSYEKL, per germline. J lost 1 base, V lost 1 base, and 5 bases had no gene match. CDR3 in amino acids: CASSQVGGRASYNEQFF. The DNA for the CDR3 is TGCGCCAGCAGCCAAGTGGGCGGGAGGGCATCCTACAATGAGCAGTTCTTC.

This clone showed up just a few times. The J gene is TRBJ2-6, the V gene TRBV5-1; maybe TRBD1 (5 bases). The CDR3 has 17 residues. Germline CDR1 and CDR2: SGHRS and YFSETQ. V was pared by 5 bases and J by 0 bases, with 15 bases between. In nucleotides, the CDR3 is TGCGCCAGCAGTTCACAATATCAGGGCTCTGGGGCCAACGTCCTGACTTTC. It yields the protein CASSSQYQGSGANVLTF.

This sequence joins TRBV7-7 and TRBJ2-7; 12 bases agree with TRBD2. The CDR3 totals 15 residues. Trimming at V came to 1 base and at J to 5 bases, leaving 3 bases not matched to a gene. The germline V gene encodes CDR1 SSHAT and CDR2 FNYEAQ (reference sequence). The CDR3 sequence: CASSLGLAGADEQYF. The CDR3 region has the DNA TGTGCCAGCAGCTTAGGACTAGCGGGAGCGGACGAGCAGTACTTC.

The V and J genes are TRBV9 and TRBJ2-2; maybe TRBD1 (5 bases). V was shortened by 0 bases and J by 5 bases, with 17 bases between the two germline ends. The CDR3 has 17 residues. The V gene's germline CDR1 is SGDLS and CDR2 YYNGEE. CDR3 sequence reads: CASSVGWVQGSTGELFF. As DNA, the CDR3 is TGTGCCAGCAGCGTAGGTTGGGTGCAGGGCTCAACCGGGGAGCTGTTTTTT.

The J gene is TRBJ2-5, the V gene TRBV18; D is undetermined. Germline CDR1 reads KGHSH; CDR2 reads LQKENI. The CDR3 is 13 amino acids. Trimming left V 3 bases short and J 4 bases short, with 9 bases between. The DNA of the CDR3 is TGTGCCAGCTCACCTAGATTCGGAGAGACCCAGTACTTC. Protein sequence: CASSPRFGETQYF.

The J gene is TRBJ2-3, the V gene TRBV5-1, with 7 positions matching TRBD1. Looked up from germline, CDR1 is SGHRS and CDR2 is YFSETQ. The CDR3 is 16 amino acids. V gave up 0 bases and J gave up 2 bases; unmatched junction bases: 6. This CDR3 reads CASSLARDRHTDTQYF. The CDR3 coding sequence is TGCGCCAGCAGCTTGGCCCGGGACAGACACACAGATACGCAGTATTTT.

As for this clone: Other nucleotide sequences from this sample produce the same CDR3. CDR3 sequence: CASSLGGGNIQYF. CDR3 sequence (DNA): TGCGCCAGCAGCCTTGGGGGGGGAAACATTCAGTACTTC. The chain is built from TRBV5-1 and TRBJ2-4; the match to TRBD2 covers 7 bases. The CDR3 loop spans 13 amino acids. From germline, CDR1 is SGHRS and CDR2 YFSETQ. The junction had 4 bases not matched to a gene; V was cut back by 4 bases and J by 6 bases.

The chain recombines TRBV5-6 with TRBJ2-3; D call uncertain. V lost 2 bases and J 4 bases, leaving 5 bases between the germline ends. The CDR3 sequence is 12 residues long. Germline-derived CDR1 and CDR2 are SGHDT and YYEEEE. The CDR3 spells CASSFGSDTQYF. The CDR3 nucleotides read TGTGCCAGCAGCTTCGGGTCAGATACGCAGTATTTT. Supplemented by reference TRBV5-6 and TRBJ2-3, the full variable domain reads DAGVTQSPTHLIKTRGQQVTLRCSPKSGHDTVSWYQQALGQGPQFIFQYYEEEERQRGNFPDRFSGHQFPNYSSELNVNALLLGDSALYLCASSFGSDTQYFGPGTRLTVL.

V usage is TRBV2 and J usage is TRBJ2-5; 13 bases match TRBD2. After removal of 2 bases from V and 5 bases from J, the junction contained 5 bases not matched to a gene. This CDR3 is built from 16 residues. Germline V CDR1 and CDR2: SNHLY, FYNNEI. This CDR3 reads CASSEPTSGRWETQYF. The CDR3, as DNA: TGTGCCAGCAGTGAACCGACTAGCGGGAGGTGGGAGACCCAGTACTTC.

This chain links TRBV28 with TRBJ1-1, with a possible D match to TRBD1 (5 bases). Germline CDR1 reads MDHEN; CDR2 reads SYDVKM. This CDR3 is 15 amino acids long. V lost 5 bases and J lost 1, with 14 bases in between. CDR3 DNA sequence: TGTGCCAGCAGTCCCCCCCGGGGGAGGAACACTGAAGCTTTCTTT. Residues: CASSPPRGRNTEAFF.

The gene calls are TRBV7-3 and TRBJ2-5; D possibly corresponds to TRBD1 (7 bases). Trimming shortened V by 4 bases and J by 5 bases, and 11 bases separated the two germline ends. CDR1 SGHTA and CDR2 FQGTGA come from the germline V gene. This CDR3 spans 13 amino acids. In DNA form, the CDR3 reads TGTGCCAGCAGCTCCAGGGGGGACGAGACCCAGTACTTC. Its protein is CASSSRGDETQYF.

The CDR3 loop is CASSQEGLAGGLIAKNIQYF. The CDR3 DNA follows: TGCGCCAGCAGCCAAGAAGGTCTAGCGGGAGGACTCATAGCCAAAAACATTCAGTACTTC. The V and J genes are TRBV4-3 and TRBJ2-4; 11 bases are a match to TRBD2. V trimming: 0 bases; J trimming: 0 bases; junction bases outside the gene matches: 10. Looked up from germline, CDR1 is LGHNA and CDR2 is YSLEER. The CDR3 is 20 residues long.